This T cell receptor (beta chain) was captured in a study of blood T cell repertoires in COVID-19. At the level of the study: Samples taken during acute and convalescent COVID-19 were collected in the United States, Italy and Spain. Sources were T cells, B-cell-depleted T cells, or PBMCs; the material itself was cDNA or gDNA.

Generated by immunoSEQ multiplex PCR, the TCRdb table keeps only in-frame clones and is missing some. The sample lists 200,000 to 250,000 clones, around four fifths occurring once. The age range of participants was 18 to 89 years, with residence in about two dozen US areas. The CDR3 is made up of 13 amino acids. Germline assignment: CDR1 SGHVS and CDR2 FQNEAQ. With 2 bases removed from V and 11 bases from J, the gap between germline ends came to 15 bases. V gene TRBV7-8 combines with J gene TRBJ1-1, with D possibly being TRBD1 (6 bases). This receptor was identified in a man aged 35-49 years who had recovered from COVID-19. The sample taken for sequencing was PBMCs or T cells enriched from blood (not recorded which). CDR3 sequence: CASSLTKGGGAFF. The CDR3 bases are TGTGCCAGCAGCTTAACGAAAGGGGGAGGGGCTTTCTTT. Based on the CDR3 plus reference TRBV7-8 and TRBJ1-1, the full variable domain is GAGVSQSPRYKVAKRGQDVALRCDPISGHVSLFWYQQALGQGPEFLTYFQNEAQLDKSGLPSDRFFAERPEGSVSTLKIQRTQQEDSAVYLCASSLTKGGGAFFGQGTRLTVV.